A single sample is the source of the 17 T cell receptor beta chains below, sequenced in a study of T cell repertoires and HLA-DP antigens. No antigen is known for these receptors. Method: immunoSEQ multiplex PCR; TCRdb's copy keeps in-frame clones and lacks some. The sample lists about 73,000 clones, roughly 75% seen once, with roughly 1.5% in the top ten. The sample was CD4+ T cells from PBMCs. The receptors originated from a man between 60 and 70 years old in good health and CMV-seronegative.

In DNA form, the CDR3 reads TGCAGCGTACGACTAGCCAGCCTAACCCACCTGTCCTATGAGCAGTTCTTC. This gives the protein CSVRLASLTHLSYEQFF. The chain is built from TRBV29-1 and TRBJ2-1; 7 bases fit TRBD2. V was pared by 6 bases and J by 8 bases, with 22 bases of the junction left unmatched. Germline V CDR1 and CDR2: SQVTM, ANQGSEA. The CDR3 spans 17 residues.

The chain employs TRBV6-6 and TRBJ2-7; D unresolved. The CDR3 sequence is 12 residues long. V was trimmed by 6 bases and J by 0 bases, leaving 6 bases between them. From germline, CDR1 is MNHNY and CDR2 SVGAGI (reference sequence). This chain's CDR3 is CASSLSSYEQYF. The CDR3, as DNA: TGTGCCAGCAGCCTGAGCTCCTACGAGCAGTACTTC.

The chain links TRBV6-5 to TRBJ2-1; TRBD2 aligns across 9 bases. The CDR3 runs 15 residues. Germline-derived CDR1 and CDR2 are MNHEY and SVGAGI. The V gene end was trimmed by 6 bases and the J gene end by 7 bases; junction bases not matched to a gene: 10. CDR3 region: CASRHTGTSRNEQFF. The DNA of the CDR3 is TGTGCCAGCAGACACACCGGGACTAGCCGGAATGAGCAGTTCTTC.

This sequence joins TRBV7-2 and TRBJ1-2, with D maybe TRBD1 (6 bases). Germline V CDR1 and CDR2: SGHTA, FQGNSA. Trimming pared 5 bases from V and 6 bases from J, leaving 19 bases between. This CDR3 region has 15 residues. The CDR3 DNA sequence: TGTGCCAGCAGCCCTTACAGGGCAGGCGCAGATGGCTACACCTTC. Protein: CASSPYRAGADGYTF.

This chain joins TRBV11-2 and TRBJ2-5; D remains ambiguous. The CDR3 runs 13 residues. Germline CDR1 SGHAT, CDR2 FQNNGV. V was shortened by 0 bases and J by 2 bases, with 4 bases between the two germline ends. The CDR3 region has the DNA TGTGCCAGCAGCTTAGAAAGGCAAGAGACCCAGTACTTC. Translation gives CASSLERQETQYF.

This chain links TRBV7-2 with TRBJ2-3, with a weak D call TRBD2 (7 bases). The CDR3 contains 18 residues. Germline assignment: CDR1 SGHTA and CDR2 FQGNSA. The V and J ends lost 5 bases and 2 bases respectively, with 23 bases between them. CDR3 residues: CASSLKRRGGGNTDTQYF. The CDR3 region has the DNA TGTGCCAGCAGCCTTAAGCGAAGGGGGGGTGGGAACACAGATACGCAGTATTTT. The full variable domain, completed using reference TRBV7-2 and TRBJ2-3, is GAGVSQSPSNKVTEKGKDVELRCDPISGHTALYWYRQSLGQGLEFLIYFQGNSAPDKSGLPSDRFSAERTGGSVSTLTIQRTQQEDSAVYLCASSLKRRGGGNTDTQYFGPGTRLTVL.

Note on this clone: Different DNA sequences within this sample yield the same CDR3. This sequence joins TRBV5-1 and TRBJ2-3; 7 bases align to TRBD1. The CDR3 loop spans 16 amino acids. Germline assignment: CDR1 SGHRS and CDR2 YFSETQ. After removal of 4 bases from V and 3 bases from J, the junction contained 11 bases not matched to a gene. The CDR3 sequence is CASSLSDRAITDTQYF. The CDR3 DNA sequence: TGCGCCAGCAGCCTTTCCGACAGGGCCATTACAGATACGCAGTATTTT. Full variable domain (rest looked up from reference TRBV5-1 and TRBJ2-3): KAGVTQTPRYLIKTRGQQVTLSCSPISGHRSVSWYQQTPGQGLQFLFEYFSETQRNKGNFPGRFSGRQFSNSRSEMNVSTLELGDSALYLCASSLSDRAITDTQYFGPGTRLTVL.

The chain joins TRBV9 to TRBJ2-5, with D perhaps matching TRBD1 (6 bases). The CDR3 totals 14 residues. V shed 4 bases and J shed 1 base, with 11 bases lying between them. The germline V gene has CDR1 SGDLS and CDR2 YYNGEE. The CDR3 sequence: CASSLQGFQETQYF. CDR3 in DNA: TGTGCCAGCAGCTTACAGGGATTCCAAGAGACCCAGTACTTC.

This chain links TRBV4-1 with TRBJ2-3, with 10 bases identical to TRBD2. Germline loops: CDR1 MGHRA, CDR2 YSYEKL. The CDR3 is made up of 17 amino acids. V shed 4 bases and J 2 bases; nucleotides not matched to a gene: 9. The CDR3 coding sequence is TGCGCCAGCAGCCTAAGCGGTAGCGGGGGGTTCACAGATACGCAGTATTTT. Translated, it gives CASSLSGSGGFTDTQYF.

This chain links TRBV11-2 with TRBJ1-2, with D possibly matching TRBD1 (5 bases). Per the germline V gene, CDR1 is SGHAT and CDR2 is FQNNGV. The CDR3 contains 13 residues. V was trimmed by 5 bases and J by 4 bases, leaving 11 bases between them. DNA of the CDR3: TGTGCCAGCAGCCTAGGCCAGGGCTATGGCTACACCTTC. Translated: CASSLGQGYGYTF.

The rearrangement joins TRBV18 to TRBJ2-7, with 9 bases identical to TRBD1. The CDR3 consists of 15 residues. V was clipped by 6 bases and J by 3 bases; unmatched bases: 9. Germline values: CDR1 KGHSH, CDR2 LQKENI. DNA for the CDR3: TGTGCCAGCTCGCAACCGGGACAGGGTGACTACGAGCAGTACTTC. Its protein product is CASSQPGQGDYEQYF.

The chain uses TRBV29-1 and TRBJ2-1; TRBD2 agrees at 10 bases. The CDR3 spans 15 residues. In germline, CDR1 is SQVTM, CDR2 ANQGSEA. Losses at the gene ends were 2 bases for V and 4 bases for J; bases not matched to a gene: 5. CDR3 DNA sequence: TGCAGCGTTGAATCCGGACTAGCGGCATACAATGAGCAGTTCTTC. Translated, it gives CSVESGLAAYNEQFF.

The chain is built from TRBV5-1 and TRBJ2-7, with D perhaps assigned TRBD1 or TRBD2 (5 bases each). The CDR3 is 12 amino acids. The V gene lost 4 bases and the J gene lost 10 bases, with 15 bases spanning the gap. In germline, CDR1 is SGHRS, CDR2 YFSETQ. As DNA, the CDR3 is TGCGCCAGCAGCCCCACGGGGACGACTCAGTACTTC. It translates to CASSPTGTTQYF. The variable domain in full, completed from reference TRBV5-1 and TRBJ2-7, reads KAGVTQTPRYLIKTRGQQVTLSCSPISGHRSVSWYQQTPGQGLQFLFEYFSETQRNKGNFPGRFSGRQFSNSRSEMNVSTLELGDSALYLCASSPTGTTQYFGPGTRLTVT.

The chain is built from TRBV6-5 and TRBJ1-2, with D tentatively TRBD1 (6 bases). This CDR3 region has 15 residues. The ends were cut back, 6 bases at V and 2 bases at J, with 16 bases in the middle. Per the germline V gene, CDR1 is MNHEY and CDR2 is SVGAGI. Here the CDR3 reads CASRGSGQSNYGYTF. The CDR3 bases are TGTGCCAGCAGGGGGTCCGGACAGTCGAACTATGGCTACACCTTC.

The chain recombines TRBV7-8 with TRBJ1-4; D ambiguous. CDR1 is SGHVS and CDR2 is FQNEAQ in the germline V gene. Trimming cost V 5 bases and J 0 bases, with 7 bases left between them. CDR3 length: 14 amino acids. CDR3 in DNA: TGTGCCAGCAGCAGGACGGCAACTAATGAAAAACTGTTTTTT. Amino acids: CASSRTATNEKLFF.

The chain links TRBV6-1 to TRBJ2-3, with D maybe TRBD2 (5 bases). Germline V gives CDR1 MNHNS, CDR2 SASEGT. Trimming pared 2 bases from V and 6 bases from J, leaving 12 bases between. The CDR3 spans 14 residues. The CDR3 DNA is TGTGCCAGCAGTGAATCGGTAGGCGGGGATACGCAGTATTTT. This gives the protein CASSESVGGDTQYF.

The genes are TRBV5-1 and TRBJ1-6; D is undetermined. CDR3 length: 13 residues. Germline CDR1 is SGHRS and CDR2 is YFSETQ. V shed 0 bases and J shed 9 bases, with 7 bases lying between them. The CDR3 DNA reads as TGCGCCAGCAGCTTGGGAGGGAGTTCACCCCTCCACTTT. Its translation is CASSLGGSSPLHF.